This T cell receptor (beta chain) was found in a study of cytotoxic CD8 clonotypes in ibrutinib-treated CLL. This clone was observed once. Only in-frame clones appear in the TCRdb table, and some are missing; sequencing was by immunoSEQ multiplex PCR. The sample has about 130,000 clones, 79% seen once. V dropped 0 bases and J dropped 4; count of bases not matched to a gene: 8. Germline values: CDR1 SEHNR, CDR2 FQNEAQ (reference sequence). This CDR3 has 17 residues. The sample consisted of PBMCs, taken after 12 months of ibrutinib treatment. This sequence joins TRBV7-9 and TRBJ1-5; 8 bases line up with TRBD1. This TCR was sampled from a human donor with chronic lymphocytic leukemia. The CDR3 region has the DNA TGTGCCAGCAGCTTAGCGAGGACAGGGACTGGAAATCAGCCCCAGCATTTT. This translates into CASSLARTGTGNQPQHF.